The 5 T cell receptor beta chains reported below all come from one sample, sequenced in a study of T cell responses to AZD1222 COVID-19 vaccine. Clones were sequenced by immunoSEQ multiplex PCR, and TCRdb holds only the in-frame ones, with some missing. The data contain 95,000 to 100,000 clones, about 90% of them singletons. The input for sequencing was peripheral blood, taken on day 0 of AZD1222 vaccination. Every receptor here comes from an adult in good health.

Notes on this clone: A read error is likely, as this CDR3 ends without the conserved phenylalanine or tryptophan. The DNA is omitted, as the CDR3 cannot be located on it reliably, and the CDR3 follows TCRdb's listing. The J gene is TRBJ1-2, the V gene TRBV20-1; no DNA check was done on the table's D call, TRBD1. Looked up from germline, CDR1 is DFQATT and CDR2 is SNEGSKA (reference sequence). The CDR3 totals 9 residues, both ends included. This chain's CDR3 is CSQTTGELP.

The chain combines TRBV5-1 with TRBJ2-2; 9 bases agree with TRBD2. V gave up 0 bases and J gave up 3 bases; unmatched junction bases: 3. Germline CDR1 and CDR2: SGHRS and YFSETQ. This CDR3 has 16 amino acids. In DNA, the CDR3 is TGCGCCAGCAGCTTGGGCGGGAGGGCGCACACCGGGGAGCTGTTTTTT. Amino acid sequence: CASSLGGRAHTGELFF.

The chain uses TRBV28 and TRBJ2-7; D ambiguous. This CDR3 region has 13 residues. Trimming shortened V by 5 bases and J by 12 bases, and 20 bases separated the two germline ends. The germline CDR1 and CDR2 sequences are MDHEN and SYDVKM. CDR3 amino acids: CASSTAPIPRGYF. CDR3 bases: TGTGCCAGCAGTACCGCTCCGATCCCGCGAGGGTACTTC.

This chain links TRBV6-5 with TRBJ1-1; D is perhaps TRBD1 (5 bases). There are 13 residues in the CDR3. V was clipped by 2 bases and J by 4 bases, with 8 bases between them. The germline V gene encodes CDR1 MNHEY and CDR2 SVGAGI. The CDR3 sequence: CASSYQGITEAFF. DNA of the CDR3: TGTGCCAGCAGTTACCAGGGTATCACTGAAGCTTTCTTT.

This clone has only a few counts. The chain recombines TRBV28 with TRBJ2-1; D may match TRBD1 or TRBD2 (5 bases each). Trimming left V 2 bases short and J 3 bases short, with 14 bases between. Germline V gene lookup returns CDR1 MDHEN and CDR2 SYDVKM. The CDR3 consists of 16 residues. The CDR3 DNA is TGTGCCAGCAGTTTAAGGGACCAGCGCCTCTACAATGAGCAGTTCTTC. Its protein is CASSLRDQRLYNEQFF.